These 7 T cell receptor beta chains were all obtained from the same sample, sequenced in a study of blood T cell repertoires in COVID-19. Data came from immunoSEQ multiplex PCR; TCRdb stores just in-frame clones and leaves some out. The sample contains some 220,000 clones, under 85% of which appear only once. Sequencing used peripheral blood. The source of these receptors is a woman aged 30 to 39 with COVID-19, enrolled during active disease.

The chain combines TRBV30 with TRBJ2-7; 7 nucleotides match TRBD1. J was trimmed by 1 base and V by 3 bases; bases with no gene match: 3. Germline V gives CDR1 GTSNPN, CDR2 SVGIG (reference sequence). The CDR3 loop spans 13 amino acids. This chain's CDR3 is CAWSWGQSYEQYF. The DNA for the CDR3 is TGTGCCTGGAGCTGGGGACAGTCCTACGAGCAGTACTTC.

In its sample, this clone was seen once. In nucleotides, the CDR3 is TGTGCCAGCAGTCAGGCCGGCCTACTCAATCAGCCCCAGCATTTT. It yields the protein CASSQAGLLNQPQHF. The chain is built from TRBV6-2 or TRBV6-3 and TRBJ1-5; D uncertain. Trimming took 5 bases from V and 3 from J, leaving 14 bases between them. The germline CDR1 and CDR2 sequences are MNHEY and SVGEGT. The CDR3 loop spans 15 amino acids.

This chain joins TRBV12-5 and TRBJ1-1; maybe TRBD1 (5 bases). CDR1 LGHNT and CDR2 FRNRAP come from the germline V gene. V was trimmed by 5 bases and J by 4 bases, leaving 14 bases between them. CDR3 length: 14 amino acids. The CDR3 reads CASGPPPGGTEAFF. The CDR3 DNA is TGTGCTAGTGGTCCACCTCCCGGGGGCACTGAAGCTTTCTTT.

This chain uses TRBV6-5 with TRBJ1-2, with 9 bases lining up with TRBD1. V trimming: 5 bases; J trimming: 6 bases; junction bases outside the gene matches: 1. Germline CDR1 reads MNHEY; CDR2 reads SVGAGI. The CDR3 runs 12 residues. The CDR3 loop reads CASSRTGDGYTF. The CDR3 DNA reads as TGTGCCAGCAGTAGGACAGGGGATGGCTACACCTTC.

CDR3 residues: CASSLLDTQYF. The CDR3 region has the DNA TGTGCCAGCAGCCTCCTAGATACGCAGTATTTT. V usage is TRBV11-2 and J usage is TRBJ2-3; no clear D gene. Germline CDR1 SGHAT, CDR2 FQNNGV. V lost 5 bases and J lost 5, with 5 bases in between. The CDR3 runs to 11 residues.

V is TRBV19 and J is TRBJ1-5, with D unclear. CDR3 length: 12 residues. V was trimmed by 7 bases and J by 7 bases, leaving 11 bases between them. CDR1 and CDR2 from the germline V gene are LNHDA and SQIVND (reference sequence). CDR3 nucleotide sequence: TGTGCCAGTAAGTGGGCTCAACAGCCCCAGCATTTT. Protein sequence: CASKWAQQPQHF. Variable domain in full (rest from reference TRBV19 and TRBJ1-5): DGGITQSPKYLFRKEGQNVTLSCEQNLNHDAMYWYRQDPGQGLRLIYYSQIVNDFQKGDIAEGYSVSREKKESFPLTVTSAQKNPTAFYLCASKWAQQPQHFGDGTRLSIL.

This clone appeared a few times. This chain links TRBV5-1 with TRBJ2-2; 9 nucleotides match TRBD1. CDR3 length: 15 amino acids. CDR1 and CDR2 from the germline V gene are SGHRS and YFSETQ. The ends lost 3 bases at V and 3 bases at J; junction bases unmatched: 3. CDR3 loop: CASSSQGADTGELFF. CDR3 nucleotides: TGCGCCAGCAGCTCACAGGGGGCCGACACCGGGGAGCTGTTTTTT.